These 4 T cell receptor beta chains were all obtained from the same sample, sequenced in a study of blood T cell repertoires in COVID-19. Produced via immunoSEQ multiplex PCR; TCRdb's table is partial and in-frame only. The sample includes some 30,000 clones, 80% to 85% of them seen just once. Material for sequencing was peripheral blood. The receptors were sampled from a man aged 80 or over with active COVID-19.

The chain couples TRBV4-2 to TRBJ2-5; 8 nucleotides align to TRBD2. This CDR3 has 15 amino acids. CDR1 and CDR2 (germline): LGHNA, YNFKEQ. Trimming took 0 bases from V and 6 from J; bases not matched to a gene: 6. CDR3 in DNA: TGTGCCAGCAGCCAAGACCGGACTAGCCCAAAGACCCAGTACTTC. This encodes CASSQDRTSPKTQYF.

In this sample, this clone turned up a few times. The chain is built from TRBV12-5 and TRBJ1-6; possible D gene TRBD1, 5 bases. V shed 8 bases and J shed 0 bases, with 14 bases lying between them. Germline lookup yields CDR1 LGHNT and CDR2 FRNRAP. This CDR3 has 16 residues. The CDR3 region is CASQLRESSYNSPLHF. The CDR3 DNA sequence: TGTGCTAGTCAACTCAGGGAAAGCTCCTATAATTCACCCCTCCACTTT. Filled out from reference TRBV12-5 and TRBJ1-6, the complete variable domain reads DARVTQTPRHKVTEMGQEVTMRCQPILGHNTVFWYRQTMMQGLELLAYFRNRAPLDDSGMPKDRFSAEMPDATLATLKIQPSEPRDSAVYFCASQLRESSYNSPLHFGNGTRLTVT.

CDR3 sequence reads: CASSTGQGGWYEQYF. Written as DNA, the CDR3 is TGTGCCAGTAGTACTGGACAGGGTGGGTGGTACGAGCAGTACTTC. V usage is TRBV19 and J usage is TRBJ2-7; 8 nucleotides agree with TRBD1. The trim removed 4 bases at V and 4 bases at J, leaving 9 bases unmatched. This CDR3 has 15 amino acids. From germline, CDR1 is LNHDA and CDR2 SQIVND (reference sequence). Looking up the rest from reference TRBV19 and TRBJ2-7 gives the full variable domain: DGGITQSPKYLFRKEGQNVTLSCEQNLNHDAMYWYRQDPGQGLRLIYYSQIVNDFQKGDIAEGYSVSREKKESFPLTVTSAQKNPTAFYLCASSTGQGGWYEQYFGPGTRLTVT.

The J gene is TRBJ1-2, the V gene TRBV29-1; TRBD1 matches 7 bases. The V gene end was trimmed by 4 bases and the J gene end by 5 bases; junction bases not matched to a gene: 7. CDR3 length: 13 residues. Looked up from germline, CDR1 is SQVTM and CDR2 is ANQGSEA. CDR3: CSVAEQGRYGYTF. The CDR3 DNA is TGCAGCGTTGCGGAACAGGGGAGGTATGGCTACACCTTC. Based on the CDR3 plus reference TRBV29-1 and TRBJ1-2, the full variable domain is SAVISQKPSRDICQRGTSLTIQCQVDSQVTMMFWYRQQPGQSLTLIATANQGSEATYESGFVIDKFPISRPNLTFSTLTVSNMSPEDSSIYLCSVAEQGRYGYTFGSGTRLTVV.